This TCR beta chain was sequenced during a study of cytomegalovirus exposure and HLA in healthy donors. Study-wide results and caveats: Rarity marked most TCR sequences, yet some public TCRs occurred in many donors. The study flagged roughly 160 TCR beta chains as cytomegalovirus-associated. It was found in a later analysis that first-cohort TCR clusters tended to co-occur in the 100 to 150 validation repertoires.

The CDR3 runs 12 residues. The V end was cut by 3 bases, the J end by 9 bases, with 10 bases between. Looked up from germline, CDR1 is SGDLS and CDR2 is YYNGEE. This clone occurred once. What it binds is not known. Repertoires were generated with immunoSEQ multiplex PCR, while TCRdb's copy carries only in-frame clones and drops some. The sample carries fewer than 250,000 clones, 85% to 90% recorded once. This clonotype originated in a man younger than 30 in good health and CMV-seronegative. The sample taken for sequencing was PBMCs. The chain employs TRBV9 and TRBJ2-1; D perhaps matches TRBD1 (5 bases). The CDR3 sequence is CASSDRGGEQFF. The CDR3 coding sequence is TGTGCCAGCAGCGATAGGGGCGGTGAGCAGTTCTTC. The full variable domain, completed using reference TRBV9 and TRBJ2-1, is DSGVTQTPKHLITATGQRVTLRCSPRSGDLSVYWYQQSLDQGLQFLIQYYNGEERAKGNILERFSAQQFPDLHSELNLSSLELGDSALYFCASSDRGGEQFFGPGTRLTVL.